The 5 T cell receptor beta chains given below trace back to one sample, sequenced in a study of blood T cell repertoires in COVID-19. The protocol was immunoSEQ multiplex PCR, while the TCRdb copy is restricted to in-frame clones and leaves out a portion. The profile covers approximately 280,000 clones, with 89% appearing a single time and 1.9% taken by the ten largest. Sequencing used PBMCs or T cells enriched from blood (not recorded which). The receptors come from an older woman who had recovered from COVID-19.

The count of this clone is one. This sequence joins TRBV19 and TRBJ2-7, with D perhaps TRBD1 (6 bases). This CDR3 comprises 13 residues. The V gene lost 3 bases and the J gene lost 5 bases, with 11 bases spanning the gap. CDR1 and CDR2 from the germline V gene are LNHDA and SQIVND (reference sequence). The CDR3 DNA sequence: TGTGCCAGTAGTATCGGCACAGGGAACGAGCAGTACTTC. Protein product: CASSIGTGNEQYF.

On this clone: The same CDR3 arises from other DNA sequences in this sample as well. This rearrangement joins TRBV5-4 to TRBJ1-2, with 7 bases lining up with TRBD1. V trimming: 2 bases; J trimming: 4 bases; junction bases outside the gene matches: 2. Germline V lookup: CDR1 SGHNT, CDR2 YYREEE (reference sequence). The CDR3 covers 13 residues. The CDR3 region is CASSFSGGYGYTF. For the CDR3, the DNA is TGTGCCAGCAGCTTCTCAGGGGGCTATGGCTACACCTTC.

V gene TRBV24-1 combines with J gene TRBJ2-7; 10 bases are a match to TRBD2. Trimming cost V 3 bases and J 4 bases; bases outside gene matches: 14. The CDR3 is 18 amino acids. Germline V gene lookup returns CDR1 KGHDR and CDR2 SFDVKD. The DNA for the CDR3 is TGTGCCACCAGTGATGCAAGGGGAACTAGCGGGAAGCGATACGAGCAGTACTTC. Amino acids: CATSDARGTSGKRYEQYF.

V is TRBV13 and J is TRBJ1-2; D gene ambiguous. V was pared by 5 bases and J by 4 bases, with 14 bases between. In germline, CDR1 is PRHDT, CDR2 FYEKMQ (reference sequence). The CDR3 covers 14 residues. For the CDR3, the DNA is TGTGCCAGCAGCCTCGGGAGGGTCGGCTATGGCTACACCTTC. Its protein is CASSLGRVGYGYTF.

The chain recombines TRBV5-1 with TRBJ2-2, with D perhaps matching TRBD2 (5 bases). This CDR3 has 16 residues. The V and J ends lost 0 bases and 0 bases respectively, with 9 bases between them. CDR1 is SGHRS, CDR2 YFSETQ, per germline. DNA for the CDR3: TGCGCCAGCAGCTTGGCCCCGGGAACGAACACCGGGGAGCTGTTTTTT. This codes for CASSLAPGTNTGELFF.